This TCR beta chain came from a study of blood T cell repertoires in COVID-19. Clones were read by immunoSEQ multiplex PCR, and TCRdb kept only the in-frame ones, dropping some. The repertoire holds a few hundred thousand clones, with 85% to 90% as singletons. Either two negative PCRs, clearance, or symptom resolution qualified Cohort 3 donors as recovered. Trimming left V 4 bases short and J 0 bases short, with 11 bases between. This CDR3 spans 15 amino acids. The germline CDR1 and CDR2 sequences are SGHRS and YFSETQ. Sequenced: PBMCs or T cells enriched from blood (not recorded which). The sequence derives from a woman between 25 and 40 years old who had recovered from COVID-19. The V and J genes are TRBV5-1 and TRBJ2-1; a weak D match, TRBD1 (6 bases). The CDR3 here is CASSTTGYSYNEQFF. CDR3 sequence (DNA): TGCGCCAGCAGCACGACAGGATACTCCTACAATGAGCAGTTCTTC.